This T cell receptor (beta chain) was observed in a study of molecular identifiers for immune sequencing clone quantification. From the PCR reads, TCRdb called clonotypes with MiXCR, one entry per CDR3 protein. Seen here are tens of thousands of distinct CDR3 sequences, 21% observed once, and the top ten hold around 1.1%. The CDR3 has 14 amino acids. The trim removed 3 bases at V and 3 bases at J, leaving 3 bases unmatched. The germline gives CDR1 SQVTM, CDR2 ANQGSEA. In this sample, this clonotype turned up many times. The receptor was isolated from a human donor in good health. Some libraries in this study had Jurkat cell RNA spiked in. The sequencing sample was made of naive CD8+ T cells from blood, with Jurkat cell RNA spiked in. This sample's subset: FACS-sorted CD8+CD4-CCR7+CD45RA+ naive T cells. The J gene is TRBJ2-7, the V gene TRBV29-1; TRBD1 matches 12 bases. This CDR3 is CSVEGQGADYEQYF. CDR3 DNA sequence: TGCAGCGTTGAGGGACAGGGGGCCGACTACGAGCAGTACTTC.